One and the same sample provided the 7 T cell receptor beta chains below, sequenced in a study of OX40 agonist ivuxolimab in advanced cancers. Profiling relied on immunoSEQ multiplex PCR, and the TCRdb table lists in-frame clones only, not all of them. The top ten hold around 7.8% of the sample, which has about 83,000 clones, 65% to 85% seen once. Here the sequenced sample was CD4+ or CD8+ T cells sorted from blood, taken in a trial of the OX40 agonist ivuxolimab. These receptors originate from an adult with an advanced solid tumor such as melanoma, head and neck, liver or kidney cancer.

The V gene is TRBV7-3, the J gene TRBJ2-1; TRBD2 matches at 7 bases. V shed 5 bases and J 3 bases; nucleotides not matched to a gene: 7. CDR1 is SGHTA, CDR2 FQGTGA, per germline. The CDR3 is 15 residues long. The CDR3 sequence: CASSQPREGYNEQFF. The CDR3 DNA follows: TGTGCCAGCAGCCAACCCAGGGAGGGCTACAATGAGCAGTTCTTC.

The rearrangement joins TRBV29-1 to TRBJ2-3, with 11 nucleotides matching TRBD2. With 5 bases clipped from V and 4 bases from J, the junction kept 5 bases outside the gene matches. CDR3 size: 14 residues. Germline V gene data show CDR1 as SQVTM and CDR2 as ANQGSEA. CDR3 amino acids: CSVFSGRGSDTQYF. The CDR3 region has the DNA TGCAGCGTTTTTAGCGGGAGGGGGTCAGATACGCAGTATTTT.

This clone was counted once. The chain has TRBV27 and TRBJ2-7, with TRBD1 matching over 8 bases. V was clipped by 5 bases and J by 2 bases; unmatched bases: 5. Germline CDR1 and CDR2: MNHEY and SMNVEV (reference sequence). This CDR3 is built from 14 residues. CDR3 sequence: CASSLGTGPYEQYF. The DNA for the CDR3 is TGTGCCAGCAGTCTCGGGACAGGACCCTACGAGCAGTACTTC.

This clone appeared once. DNA for the CDR3: TGTGCCAGTAGTAAGGCGGCAGCAGGCGGCTTTGGTGAAGCTTTCTTT. Translation gives CASSKAAAGGFGEAFF. The chain employs TRBV19 and TRBJ1-1, with no clear D. Trimming removed 4 bases at V and 7 bases at J, with 22 bases between. This CDR3 comprises 16 residues. CDR1 LNHDA and CDR2 SQIVND come from the germline V gene (reference sequence).

This chain links TRBV7-9 with TRBJ2-5; 9 bases are a match to TRBD1. The end of the DNA fits TRBJ2-7 better, so the J call may be wrong. CDR1 and CDR2 from the germline V gene are SEHNR and FQNEAQ (reference sequence). This CDR3 spans 15 amino acids. The CDR3 nucleotides are TGTGCCAGCAGCGACCGTTGGGACAGGGAGAACGAGCAGTACTTC. It codes for CASSDRWDRENEQYF.

By proportion, this clone is large. The chain is built from TRBV19 and TRBJ1-1; 9 bases fit TRBD1. The V gene end was trimmed by 8 bases and the J gene end by 5 bases; junction bases not matched to a gene: 6. Germline values: CDR1 LNHDA, CDR2 SQIVND (reference sequence). This CDR3 comprises 13 residues. CDR3 residues: CASRTGGGTEAFF. CDR3 in DNA: TGTGCCAGTCGAACAGGGGGCGGGACTGAAGCTTTCTTT.

The V gene is TRBV6-1, the J gene TRBJ2-7, with 8 positions matching TRBD1. V was clipped by 4 bases and J by 3 bases; unmatched bases: 8. Germline loops: CDR1 MNHNS, CDR2 SASEGT. The CDR3 loop spans 15 amino acids. CDR3 coding DNA: TGTGCCAGCAGTGGGACAGGGCCTCTATTCTACGAGCAGTACTTC. Translating it yields CASSGTGPLFYEQYF.